This T cell receptor beta chain derives from a study of T cells after yellow fever vaccination. Germline V gives CDR1 SGHRS, CDR2 YFSETQ. This CDR3 comprises 14 residues. V trimming: 4 bases; J trimming: 6 bases; junction bases outside the gene matches: 9. A single record per CDR3 protein comes from TCRdb applying MiXCR to the 5' RACE reads. Here the sample spans nearly 350,000 distinct CDR3 sequences, around 8.1% being singletons. This clonotype has only a few counts. The sample here was PBMCs, taken about 41 days after the first yellow fever vaccination. V and J are TRBV5-1 and TRBJ2-7; 8 bases line up with TRBD2. This sequence was found in a man in his late teens or twenties who received the YFV17D yellow fever vaccine. In DNA, the CDR3 is TGCGCCAGCAGCCCGGGGGGGGGCGTTGTCGAGCAGTACTTC. Translated, it gives CASSPGGGVVEQYF. Based on the CDR3 plus reference TRBV5-1 and TRBJ2-7, the full variable domain is KAGVTQTPRYLIKTRGQQVTLSCSPISGHRSVSWYQQTPGQGLQFLFEYFSETQRNKGNFPGRFSGRQFSNSRSEMNVSTLELGDSALYLCASSPGGGVVEQYFGPGTRLTVT.